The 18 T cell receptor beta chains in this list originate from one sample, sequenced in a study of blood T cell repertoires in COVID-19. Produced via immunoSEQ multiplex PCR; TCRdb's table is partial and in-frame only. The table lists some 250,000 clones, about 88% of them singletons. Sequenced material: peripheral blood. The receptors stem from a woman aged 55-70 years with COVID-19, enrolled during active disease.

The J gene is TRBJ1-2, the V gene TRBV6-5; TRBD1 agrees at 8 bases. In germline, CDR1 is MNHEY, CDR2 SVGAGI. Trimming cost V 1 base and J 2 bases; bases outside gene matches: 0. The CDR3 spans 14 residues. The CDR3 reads CASSYYRGNYGYTF. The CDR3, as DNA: TGTGCCAGCAGTTACTACAGGGGGAACTATGGCTACACCTTC.

The CDR3 bases are TGCGCCAGCAGCTTGGGGGACAGGGATACTCAGCCCCAGCATTTT. This codes for CASSLGDRDTQPQHF. The chain recombines TRBV5-1 with TRBJ1-5; 9 positions match TRBD1. CDR1 and CDR2 (germline): SGHRS, YFSETQ. V shed 0 bases, J shed 6 bases, and the junction held 4 bases outside the gene matches. The CDR3 totals 15 residues.

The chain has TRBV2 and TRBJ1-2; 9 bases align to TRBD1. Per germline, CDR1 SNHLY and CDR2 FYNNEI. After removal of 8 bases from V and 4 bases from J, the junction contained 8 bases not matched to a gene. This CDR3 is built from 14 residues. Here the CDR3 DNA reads TGTGCCAGCCACCACAGGGGGCGGGCCTATGGCTACACCTTC. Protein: CASHHRGRAYGYTF.

Written as DNA, the CDR3 is TGTGCCAGTAGTATAGTGACAAACAACTATGGCTACACCTTC. Translating gives CASSIVTNNYGYTF. The chain uses TRBV19 and TRBJ1-2; D gene ambiguous. Trimming shortened V by 1 base and J by 2 bases, and 8 bases separated the two germline ends. CDR1 and CDR2 (germline): LNHDA, SQIVND (reference sequence). This CDR3 comprises 14 residues.

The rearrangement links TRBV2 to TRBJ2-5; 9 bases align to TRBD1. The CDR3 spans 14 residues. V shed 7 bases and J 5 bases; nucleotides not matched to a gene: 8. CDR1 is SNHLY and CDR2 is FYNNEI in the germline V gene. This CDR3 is CASMRTGVWETQYF. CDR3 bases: TGTGCCAGCATGCGGACAGGGGTCTGGGAGACCCAGTACTTC.

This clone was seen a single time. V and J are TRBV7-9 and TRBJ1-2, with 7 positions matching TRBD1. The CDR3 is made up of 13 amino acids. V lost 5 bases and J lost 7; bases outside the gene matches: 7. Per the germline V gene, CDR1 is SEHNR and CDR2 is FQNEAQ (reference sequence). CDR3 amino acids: CASSVTGVGGYTF. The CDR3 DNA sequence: TGTGCCAGCAGCGTTACAGGGGTTGGTGGCTACACCTTC.

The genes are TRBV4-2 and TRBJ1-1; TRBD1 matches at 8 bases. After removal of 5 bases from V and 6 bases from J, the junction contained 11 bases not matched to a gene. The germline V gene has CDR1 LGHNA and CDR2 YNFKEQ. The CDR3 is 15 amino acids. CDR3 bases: TGTGCCAGCAGCTACGACAGGGGCCGATCTTCTGAAGCTTTCTTT. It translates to CASSYDRGRSSEAFF.

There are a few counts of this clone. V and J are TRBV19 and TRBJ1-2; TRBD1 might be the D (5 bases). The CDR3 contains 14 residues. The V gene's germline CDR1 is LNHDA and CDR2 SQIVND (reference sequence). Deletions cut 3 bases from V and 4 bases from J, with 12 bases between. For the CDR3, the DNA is TGTGCCAGTAGTATTCGGGGGGTTCTCTATGGCTACACCTTC. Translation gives CASSIRGVLYGYTF. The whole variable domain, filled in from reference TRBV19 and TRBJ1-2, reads DGGITQSPKYLFRKEGQNVTLSCEQNLNHDAMYWYRQDPGQGLRLIYYSQIVNDFQKGDIAEGYSVSREKKESFPLTVTSAQKNPTAFYLCASSIRGVLYGYTFGSGTRLTVV.

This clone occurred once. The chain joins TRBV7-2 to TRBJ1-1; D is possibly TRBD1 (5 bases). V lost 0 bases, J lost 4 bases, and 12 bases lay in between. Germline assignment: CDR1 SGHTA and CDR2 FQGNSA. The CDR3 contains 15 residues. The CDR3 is CASSLAGGRGTEAFF. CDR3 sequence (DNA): TGTGCCAGCAGCTTAGCGGGGGGTCGGGGCACTGAAGCTTTCTTT. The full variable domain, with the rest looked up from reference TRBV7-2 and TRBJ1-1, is GAGVSQSPSNKVTEKGKDVELRCDPISGHTALYWYRQSLGQGLEFLIYFQGNSAPDKSGLPSDRFSAERTGGSVSTLTIQRTQQEDSAVYLCASSLAGGRGTEAFFGQGTRLTVV.

CDR3: CASSLTGLQGTGELFF. The CDR3 DNA is TGTGCCAGCAGCTTAACGGGACTCCAAGGGACCGGGGAGCTGTTTTTT. V and J are TRBV7-3 and TRBJ2-2; the D gene is possibly TRBD2 (6 bases). This CDR3 has 16 residues. V lost 0 bases and J lost 5, with 13 bases in between. The germline V gene encodes CDR1 SGHTA and CDR2 FQGTGA.

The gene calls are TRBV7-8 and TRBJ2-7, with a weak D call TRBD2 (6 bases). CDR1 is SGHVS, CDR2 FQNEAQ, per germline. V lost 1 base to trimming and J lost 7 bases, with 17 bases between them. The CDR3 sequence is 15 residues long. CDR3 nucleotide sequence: TGTGCCAGCAGCTTAGGTCAGGGCGGGATGGGGGAGCAGTACTTC. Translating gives CASSLGQGGMGEQYF.

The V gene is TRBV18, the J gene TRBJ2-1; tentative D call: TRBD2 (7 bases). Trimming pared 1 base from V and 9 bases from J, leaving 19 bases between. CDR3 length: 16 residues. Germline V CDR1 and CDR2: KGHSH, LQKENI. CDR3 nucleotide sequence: TGTGCCAGCTCACCACAGGGAGGGGGGGCAGCTAGTGAGCAGTTCTTC. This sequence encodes CASSPQGGGAASEQFF.

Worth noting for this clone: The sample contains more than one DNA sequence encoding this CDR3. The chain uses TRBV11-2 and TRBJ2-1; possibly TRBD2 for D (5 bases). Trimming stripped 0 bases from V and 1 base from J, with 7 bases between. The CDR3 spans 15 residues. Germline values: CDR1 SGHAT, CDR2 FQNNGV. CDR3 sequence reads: CASSLDRGSYNEQFF. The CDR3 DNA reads TGTGCCAGCAGCTTAGATCGGGGTTCCTACAATGAGCAGTTCTTC.

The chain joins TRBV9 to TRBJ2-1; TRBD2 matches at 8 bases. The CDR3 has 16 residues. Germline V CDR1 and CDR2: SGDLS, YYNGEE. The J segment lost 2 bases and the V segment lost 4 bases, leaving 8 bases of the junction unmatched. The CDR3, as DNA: TGTGCCAGCAGCCCCGGCCCACTAGCGGCCTACAATGAGCAGTTCTTC. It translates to CASSPGPLAAYNEQFF.

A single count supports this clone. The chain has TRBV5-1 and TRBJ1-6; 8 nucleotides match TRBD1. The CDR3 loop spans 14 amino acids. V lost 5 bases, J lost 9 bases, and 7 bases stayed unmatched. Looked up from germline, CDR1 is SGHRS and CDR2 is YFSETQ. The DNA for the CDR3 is TGCGCCAGCAGGGGAACAGGGGGGACTTCACCCCTCCACTTT. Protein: CASRGTGGTSPLHF.

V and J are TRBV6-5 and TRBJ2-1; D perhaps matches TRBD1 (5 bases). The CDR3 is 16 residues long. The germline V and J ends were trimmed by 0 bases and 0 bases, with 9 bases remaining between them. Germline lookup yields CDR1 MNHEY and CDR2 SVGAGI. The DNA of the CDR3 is TGTGCCAGCAGTTACTCTCGACAGATCTCCTACAATGAGCAGTTCTTC. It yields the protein CASSYSRQISYNEQFF.

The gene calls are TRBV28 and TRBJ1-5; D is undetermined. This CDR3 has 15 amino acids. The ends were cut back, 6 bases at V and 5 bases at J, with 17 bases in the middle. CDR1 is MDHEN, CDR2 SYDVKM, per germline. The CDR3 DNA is TGTGCCAGCAGCGACCTGGGGAGGCTCGATCAGCCCCAGCATTTT. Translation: CASSDLGRLDQPQHF.

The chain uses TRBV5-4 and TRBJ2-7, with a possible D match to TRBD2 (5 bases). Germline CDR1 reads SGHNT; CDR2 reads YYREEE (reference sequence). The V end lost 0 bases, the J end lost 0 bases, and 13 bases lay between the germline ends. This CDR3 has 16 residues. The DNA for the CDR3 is TGTGCCAGCAGCTTGGTTGGTAGCGCCGGCTCCTACGAGCAGTACTTC. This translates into CASSLVGSAGSYEQYF.